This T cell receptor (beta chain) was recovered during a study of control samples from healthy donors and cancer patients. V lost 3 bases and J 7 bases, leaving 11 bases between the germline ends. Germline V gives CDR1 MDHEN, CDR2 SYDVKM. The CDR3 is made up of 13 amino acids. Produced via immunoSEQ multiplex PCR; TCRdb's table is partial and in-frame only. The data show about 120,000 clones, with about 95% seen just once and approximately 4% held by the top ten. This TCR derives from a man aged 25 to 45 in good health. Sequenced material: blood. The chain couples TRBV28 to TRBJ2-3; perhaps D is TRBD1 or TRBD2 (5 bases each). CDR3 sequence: CASSFWGRNTQYF. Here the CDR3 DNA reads TGTGCCAGCAGTTTTTGGGGGAGAAATACGCAGTATTTT. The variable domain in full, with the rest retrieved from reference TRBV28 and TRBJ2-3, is DVKVTQSSRYLVKRTGEKVFLECVQDMDHENMFWYRQDPGLGLRLIYFSYDVKMKEKGDIPEGYSVSREKKERFSLILESASTNQTSMYLCASSFWGRNTQYFGPGTRLTVL.